This T cell receptor (beta chain) was obtained from a study of control samples from healthy donors and cancer patients. The germline V gene has CDR1 MGHRA and CDR2 YSYEKL. V lost 0 bases, J lost 15 bases, and 15 bases lay in between. This CDR3 region has 13 residues. Clones were read by immunoSEQ multiplex PCR, and TCRdb kept only the in-frame ones, dropping some. The top ten clones hold 6% to 9% of a sample with approximately 140,000 clones, roughly nine tenths of them seen once. The sequenced sample was blood. This clonotype originated in a man younger than 35 in good health. The chain links TRBV4-1 to TRBJ2-1; D is ambiguous. CDR3 amino acids: CASSQDIPPLRFF. CDR3 in DNA: TGCGCCAGCAGCCAAGATATTCCCCCCTTGAGGTTCTTC.